The following is a T cell receptor beta chain sequence with its context. CDR3 size: 15 residues. Germline CDR1 and CDR2: MNHNS and SASEGT. V lost 3 bases and J lost 1; bases outside the gene matches: 3. Profiled with immunoSEQ multiplex PCR; TCRdb holds only in-frame clones, not every one. This table has fewer than 200,000 clones, about four fifths appearing once. The data were taken from a study of blood T cell repertoires in COVID-19. Study-level information: From T cells, B-cell-depleted T cells, or PBMCs came the material, which was cDNA or gDNA.

The V call is TRBV6-1, the J call TRBJ1-1; 9 bases are a match to TRBD1. The sequenced material came from peripheral blood. The receptor was isolated from a man between 65 and 79 years old with active or convalescent COVID-19. The CDR3, as DNA: TGTGCCAGCAGTGACCCGGGACAGGGGAACACTGAAGCTTTCTTT. It yields the protein CASSDPGQGNTEAFF.